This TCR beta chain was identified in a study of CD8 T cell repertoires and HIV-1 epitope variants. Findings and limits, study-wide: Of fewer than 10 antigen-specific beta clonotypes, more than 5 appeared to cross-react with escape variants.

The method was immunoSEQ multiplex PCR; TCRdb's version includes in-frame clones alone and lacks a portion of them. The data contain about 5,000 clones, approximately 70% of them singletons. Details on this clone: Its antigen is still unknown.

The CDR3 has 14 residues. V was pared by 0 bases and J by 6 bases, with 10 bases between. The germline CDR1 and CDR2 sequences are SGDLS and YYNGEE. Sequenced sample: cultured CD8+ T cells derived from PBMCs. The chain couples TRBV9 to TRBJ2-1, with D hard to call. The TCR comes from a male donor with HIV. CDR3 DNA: TGTGCCAGCAGCGTAGATCCGAAACCCAATGAGCAGTTCTTC. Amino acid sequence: CASSVDPKPNEQFF.